This entry concerns a single TCR beta chain. These data come from a study of T cell responses to AZD1222 COVID-19 vaccine. CDR3 length: 13 residues. The V end lost 3 bases, the J end lost 4 bases, and 9 bases lay between the germline ends. Per germline, CDR1 MNHEY and CDR2 SMNVEV (reference sequence). Pooling was applied to second doses at about 4 or about 12 weeks. The assay was immunoSEQ multiplex PCR, and TCRdb's table has in-frame clones only and misses some. The data contain under 95,000 clones, approximately 83% of them singletons. This chain links TRBV27 with TRBJ1-2; D is unclear. The TCR was taken from an adult who received the AZD1222 COVID-19 vaccine. The specimen was peripheral blood, collected 28 days after the second AZD1222 dose. This CDR3 is CASSFSASYGYTF. The CDR3 DNA reads as TGTGCCAGCAGTTTTTCGGCTTCCTATGGCTACACCTTC.